This T cell receptor (beta chain) emerged from a study of blood T cell repertoires in COVID-19. The wider study: Samples representing acute and convalescent COVID-19 were sourced from the United States, Italy and Spain. T cells, B-cell-depleted T cells, or PBMCs provided the cDNA or gDNA that served as material.

Seattle researchers signed up patients amid active infection and tracked them longitudinally. Per the original data handling: Scientists estimated how many nucleated cells there were by amplifying reference gene primers. TCRdb keeps only in-frame clones here, not all; method: immunoSEQ multiplex PCR. V and J calls and clone size come straight from that table; D and trimming were deduced from the DNA. The sample consists of 300,000 to 400,000 clones, almost 90% of them appearing once. V lost 3 bases and J 7 bases, leaving 16 bases between the germline ends. The CDR3 length is 15 residues. Germline assignment: CDR1 SGHRS and CDR2 YFSETQ.

The origin of this receptor is a woman aged 70-85 years with COVID-19, enrolled during active disease. The chain employs TRBV5-1 and TRBJ1-4, with D possibly TRBD1 on 6 matching bases. Sequencing input: peripheral blood. The CDR3 DNA reads as TGCGCCAGCAGCTCCCAGGGGAGGGGAGGTGAAAAACTGTTTTTT. It translates to CASSSQGRGGEKLFF. Full variable domain (outside the CDR3, taken from reference TRBV5-1 and TRBJ1-4): KAGVTQTPRYLIKTRGQQVTLSCSPISGHRSVSWYQQTPGQGLQFLFEYFSETQRNKGNFPGRFSGRQFSNSRSEMNVSTLELGDSALYLCASSSQGRGGEKLFFGSGTQLSVL.